This T cell receptor (beta chain) came from a study of T cells after yellow fever vaccination. On the study more broadly: SMART-Seq v4 Ultra Low Input served to prepare low-cell-number fractions.

Germline V lookup: CDR1 MNHEY, CDR2 SMNVEV (reference sequence). The V gene lost 0 bases and the J gene lost 2 bases, with 8 bases spanning the gap. The CDR3 is 15 amino acids. Findings and limits, study-wide: Clones from primary vaccination mostly reappeared after the booster (roughly 95% CD4, about 88% CD8). Although most clonotypes did not, a small share appeared in both CD4 and CD8 compartments.

Only a few counts were recorded for this clonotype. Antigen specificity is unknown. They built TCR cDNA with 5'RACE template switching, a step that put in a universal primer site and UMIs. One entry per CDR3 protein results from TCRdb running MiXCR on the 5' RACE reads. This sample has around 300,000 distinct CDR3 sequences, with 4.1% found just once. The chain links TRBV27 to TRBJ1-5; possibly TRBD1 for D (5 bases). This receptor was identified in a man aged 18-30 years who received the YFV17D yellow fever vaccine. The material sequenced was PBMCs, taken 5 days after the yellow fever booster vaccination. The CDR3 protein is CASSLSRGGNQPQHF. The CDR3 nucleotides are TGTGCCAGCAGTTTATCGAGGGGTGGCAATCAGCCCCAGCATTTT.